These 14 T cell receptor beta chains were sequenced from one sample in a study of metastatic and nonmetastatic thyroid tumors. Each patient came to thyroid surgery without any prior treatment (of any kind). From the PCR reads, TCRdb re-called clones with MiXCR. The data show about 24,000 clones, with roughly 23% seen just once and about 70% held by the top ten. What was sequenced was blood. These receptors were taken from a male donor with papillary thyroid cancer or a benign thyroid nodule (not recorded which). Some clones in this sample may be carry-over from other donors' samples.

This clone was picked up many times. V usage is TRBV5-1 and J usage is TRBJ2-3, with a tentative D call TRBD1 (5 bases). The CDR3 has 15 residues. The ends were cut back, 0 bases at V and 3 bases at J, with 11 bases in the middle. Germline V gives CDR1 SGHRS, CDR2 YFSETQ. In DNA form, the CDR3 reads TGCGCCAGCAGCTTGGGACAGATTACTACAGATACGCAGTATTTT. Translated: CASSLGQITTDTQYF.

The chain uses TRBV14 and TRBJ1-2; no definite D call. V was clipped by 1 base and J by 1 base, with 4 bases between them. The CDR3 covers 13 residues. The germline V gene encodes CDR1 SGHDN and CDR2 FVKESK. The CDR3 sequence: CASSQAINYGYTF. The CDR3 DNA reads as TGTGCCAGCAGCCAAGCAATTAACTATGGCTACACCTTC.

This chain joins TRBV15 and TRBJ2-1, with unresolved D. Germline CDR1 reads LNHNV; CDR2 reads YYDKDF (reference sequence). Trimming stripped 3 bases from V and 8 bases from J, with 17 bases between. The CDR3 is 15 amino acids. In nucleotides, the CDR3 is TGTGCCACCAGCAGGTCGGGCGGAAAATGGGATGAGCAGTTCTTC. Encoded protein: CATSRSGGKWDEQFF.

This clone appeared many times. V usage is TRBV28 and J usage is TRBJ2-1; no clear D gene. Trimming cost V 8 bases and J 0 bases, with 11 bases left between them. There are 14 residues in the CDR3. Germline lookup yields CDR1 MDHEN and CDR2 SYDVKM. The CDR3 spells CASWSSPSYNEQFF. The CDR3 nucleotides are TGTGCCAGCTGGTCATCTCCCTCCTACAATGAGCAGTTCTTC. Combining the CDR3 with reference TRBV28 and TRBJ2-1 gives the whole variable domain DVKVTQSSRYLVKRTGEKVFLECVQDMDHENMFWYRQDPGLGLRLIYFSYDVKMKEKGDIPEGYSVSREKKERFSLILESASTNQTSMYLCASWSSPSYNEQFFGPGTRLTVL.

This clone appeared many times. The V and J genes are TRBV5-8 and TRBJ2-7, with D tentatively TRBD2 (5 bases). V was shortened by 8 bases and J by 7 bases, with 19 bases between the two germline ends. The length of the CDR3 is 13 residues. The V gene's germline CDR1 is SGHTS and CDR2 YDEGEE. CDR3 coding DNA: TGTGCCAGTTGGAACAGACGGAGAGGGGAGCAGTACTTC. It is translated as CASWNRRRGEQYF.

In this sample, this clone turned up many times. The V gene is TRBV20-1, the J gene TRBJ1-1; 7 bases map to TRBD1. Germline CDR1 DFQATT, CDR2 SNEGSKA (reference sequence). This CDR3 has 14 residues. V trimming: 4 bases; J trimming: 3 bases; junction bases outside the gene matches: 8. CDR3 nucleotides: TGCAGTGCTAAGGAGGGGGCGGGGTACACTGAAGCTTTCTTT. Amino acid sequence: CSAKEGAGYTEAFF.

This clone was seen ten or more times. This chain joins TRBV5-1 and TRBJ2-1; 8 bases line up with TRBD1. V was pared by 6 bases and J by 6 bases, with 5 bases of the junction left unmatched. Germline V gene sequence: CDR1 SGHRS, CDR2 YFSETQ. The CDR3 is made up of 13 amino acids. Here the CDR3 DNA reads TGCGCCAGCAACACAGGGGGGCTCAATGAGCAGTTCTTC. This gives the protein CASNTGGLNEQFF.

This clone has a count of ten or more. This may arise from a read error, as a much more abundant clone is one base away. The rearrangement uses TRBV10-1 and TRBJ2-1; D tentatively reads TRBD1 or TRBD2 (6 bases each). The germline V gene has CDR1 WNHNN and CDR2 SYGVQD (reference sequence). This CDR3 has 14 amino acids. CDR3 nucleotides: TGCACCAGCAGTGAGGGGGGTTCCTACAATGAGCAGTTCTTC. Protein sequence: CTSSEGGSYNEQFF.

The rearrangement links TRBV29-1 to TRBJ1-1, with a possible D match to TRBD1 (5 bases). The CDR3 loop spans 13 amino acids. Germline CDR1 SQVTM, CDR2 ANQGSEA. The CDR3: CSASAGPHTEAFF. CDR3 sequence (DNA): TGCAGTGCTAGTGCAGGGCCCCACACTGAAGCTTTCTTT.

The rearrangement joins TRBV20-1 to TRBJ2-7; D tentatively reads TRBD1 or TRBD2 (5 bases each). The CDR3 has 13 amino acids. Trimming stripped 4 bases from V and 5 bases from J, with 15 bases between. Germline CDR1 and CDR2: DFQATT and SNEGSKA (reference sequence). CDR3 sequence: CSAKGEWGHEQYF. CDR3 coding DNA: TGCAGTGCTAAAGGGGAGTGGGGCCACGAGCAGTACTTC.

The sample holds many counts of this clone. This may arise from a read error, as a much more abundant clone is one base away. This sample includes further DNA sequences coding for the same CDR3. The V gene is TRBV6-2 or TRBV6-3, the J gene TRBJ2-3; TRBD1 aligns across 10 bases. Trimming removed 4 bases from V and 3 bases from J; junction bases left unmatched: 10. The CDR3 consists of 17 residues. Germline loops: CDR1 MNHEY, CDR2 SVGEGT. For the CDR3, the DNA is TGTGCCAGCAGTTCCTCACACCGGGACAGGGGTACAGATACGCAGTATTTT. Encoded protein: CASSSSHRDRGTDTQYF.

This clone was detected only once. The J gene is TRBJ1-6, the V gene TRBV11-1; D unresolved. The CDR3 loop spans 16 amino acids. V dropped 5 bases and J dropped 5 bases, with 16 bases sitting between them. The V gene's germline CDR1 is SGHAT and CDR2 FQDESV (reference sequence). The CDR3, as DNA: TGTGCCAGCAGCCCTTCCGGTATAAGGAATAATTCACCCCTCCACTTT. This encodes CASSPSGIRNNSPLHF.

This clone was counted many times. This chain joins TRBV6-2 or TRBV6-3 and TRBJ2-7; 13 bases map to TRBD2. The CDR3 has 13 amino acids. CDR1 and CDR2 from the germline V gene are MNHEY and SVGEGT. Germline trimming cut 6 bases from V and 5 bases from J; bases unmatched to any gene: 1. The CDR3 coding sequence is TGTGCCAGCAGAGGGACTAGCGGGAACGAGCAGTACTTC. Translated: CASRGTSGNEQYF.

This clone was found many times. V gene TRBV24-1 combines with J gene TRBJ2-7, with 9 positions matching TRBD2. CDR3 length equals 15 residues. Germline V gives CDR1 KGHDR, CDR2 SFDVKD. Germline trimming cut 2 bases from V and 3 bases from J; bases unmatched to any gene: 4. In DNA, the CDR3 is TGTGCCACCAGTGATTCCGCGGGAGGGGGCTACGAGCAGTACTTC. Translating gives CATSDSAGGGYEQYF.